Presented here are 2 T cell receptor beta chains from one specimen sequenced in a study of T-cell reconstitution after alpha-beta-depleted transplantation in children. Using unique molecular identifiers, the investigators prepared the TCRbeta library. TCRdb fed the PCR reads into MiXCR, producing one record per CDR3 protein. The sample has over 550,000 distinct CDR3 sequences, about 11% seen once. The material sequenced was PBMCs from the stem cell graft donor, taken from the stem cell graft. The receptors derive from a human donor who donated a stem cell graft to a child with acute myeloid leukemia.

This clonotype was seen a handful of times. The J gene is TRBJ1-1, the V gene TRBV4-1; 9 bases map to TRBD1. CDR1 is MGHRA and CDR2 is YSYEKL in the germline V gene. This CDR3 contains 14 residues. V trimming: 1 base; J trimming: 6 bases; junction bases outside the gene matches: 3. The CDR3 protein is CASSQGRQGAEAFF. CDR3 sequence (DNA): TGCGCCAGCAGCCAAGGCCGACAGGGGGCTGAAGCTTTCTTT.

J is TRBJ2-7 and V is TRBV28, with TRBD2 as a possible D gene (5 bases). The CDR3 is 15 amino acids. Germline loops: CDR1 MDHEN, CDR2 SYDVKM. Trimming removed 4 bases from V and 1 base from J, with 14 bases in between. CDR3 sequence: CASSSSGLKSYEQYF. The DNA of the CDR3 is TGTGCCAGCAGTTCCTCCGGACTGAAATCCTACGAGCAGTACTTC.